Listed here are 5 T cell receptor beta chains from one sample, sequenced in a study of blood T cell repertoires in COVID-19. The repertoire was sequenced with immunoSEQ multiplex PCR; TCRdb's copy has only in-frame clones and lacks some. The table records some 180,000 clones, around 80% of them present only once. Sequencing input: peripheral blood. These TCRs come from a woman aged 40 to 55 with COVID-19, enrolled during active disease.

The chain is built from TRBV7-2 and TRBJ1-1, with D perhaps matching TRBD1 (5 bases). Trimming stripped 5 bases from V and 4 bases from J, with 14 bases between. The length of the CDR3 is 14 residues. CDR1 and CDR2 from the germline V gene are SGHTA and FQGNSA. Here the CDR3 reads CASSRQGWGTEAFF. CDR3 nucleotide sequence: TGTGCCAGCAGCCGGCAGGGTTGGGGCACTGAAGCTTTCTTT.

The V gene is TRBV5-1, the J gene TRBJ1-5; D ambiguous. Trimming took off 5 bases at V and 5 bases at J, with 17 bases between the two ends. The CDR3 contains 15 residues. The V gene's germline CDR1 is SGHRS and CDR2 YFSETQ. DNA for the CDR3: TGCGCCAGCAGTCTCTCGTCTTCGTTTGATCAGCCCCAGCATTTT. Amino acid sequence: CASSLSSSFDQPQHF.

This clone was detected once. The rearrangement joins TRBV19 to TRBJ1-5; a weak D match, TRBD1 (6 bases). Per the germline V gene, CDR1 is LNHDA and CDR2 is SQIVND (reference sequence). This CDR3 is 16 amino acids long. Trimming removed 7 bases at V and 7 bases at J, with 23 bases between. For the CDR3, the DNA is TGTGCCAGTATCCCCCACGGGACAATACGAGAACAGCCCCAGCATTTT. Its translation is CASIPHGTIREQPQHF.

The CDR3 coding sequence is TGTGCCAGCAGTACCCAGGGTATGTTATCCGAGCAGTTCTTC. It is translated as CASSTQGMLSEQFF. The chain joins TRBV13 to TRBJ2-1; tentative D call: TRBD1 (5 bases). Per germline, CDR1 PRHDT and CDR2 FYEKMQ (reference sequence). The CDR3 spans 14 residues. Trimming shortened V by 6 bases and J by 10 bases, and 19 bases separated the two germline ends.

The J gene is TRBJ1-1, the V gene TRBV11-2; no reliable D call. Germline CDR1 and CDR2: SGHAT and FQNNGV. The V end lost 5 bases, the J end lost 9 bases, and 22 bases lay between the germline ends. The CDR3 consists of 15 residues. The CDR3 nucleotides are TGTGCCAGCAGCCCCCGGTCGGGAAACACCCCTCAAGCTTTCTTT. It yields the protein CASSPRSGNTPQAFF. Filled out from reference TRBV11-2 and TRBJ1-1, the complete variable domain reads EAGVAQSPRYKIIEKRQSVAFWCNPISGHATLYWYQQILGQGPKLLIQFQNNGVVDDSQLPKDRFSAERLKGVDSTLKIQPAKLEDSAVYLCASSPRSGNTPQAFFGQGTRLTVV.